Listed below are T cell receptor beta chains from one sample, sequenced in a study of cytomegalovirus exposure and HLA in healthy donors. Data came from immunoSEQ multiplex PCR; TCRdb stores just in-frame clones and leaves some out. The sample gives 150,000 or so clones, 70% to 90% of which show up once; 20% to 25% is in the top ten. The specimen was PBMCs. The origin of the receptors is a man aged 18 to 29 in good health and CMV-seropositive. Each CDR3 is given with its conserved first and last residue. A D gene is named only where the DNA matches it firmly. Only some rows state a clone size, as once, few, many or a class for expanded clones.

abundance,v_gene,d_gene,j_gene,CDR3nt,CDR3aa
NA,TRBV11-2,NA,TRBJ1-3,TGTGCCAGCAGCTTAGGGGCTGCGCCAGGCACCATATATTTT,CASSLGAAPGTIYF
NA,TRBV7-9,TRBD1,TRBJ1-4,TGTGCCAGCAGCCCAGGGGGCGGAAAACTGTTTTTT,CASSPGGGKLFF
NA,TRBV9,NA,TRBJ2-3,TGTGCCAGCAGCGTTGGGGGCAGCTCAGATACGCAGTATTTT,CASSVGGSSDTQYF
NA,TRBV5-5,NA,TRBJ1-1,TGTGCCAGCAGCTTGGACAGAAACACTGAAGCTTTCTTT,CASSLDRNTEAFF
few,TRBV29-1,TRBD1,TRBJ2-7,TGCAGCGTGGTTGGACAGGCCTACGAGCAGTACTTC,CSVVGQAYEQYF
NA,TRBV2,NA,TRBJ1-1,TGTGCCAGCAGTGTTACAGGGTACACTGAAGCTTTCTTT,CASSVTGYTEAFF
NA,TRBV6-5,NA,TRBJ1-1,TGTGCCAGCAGTTTCCCCCCAGGGACTGAAGCTTTCTTT,CASSFPPGTEAFF
NA,TRBV7-2,NA,TRBJ2-3,TGTGCCAGCAGCTTATCCCCCAGGGGAGTAAGCACAGATACGCAGTATTTT,CASSLSPRGVSTDTQYF
NA,TRBV7-9,NA,TRBJ2-2,TGTGCCAGCAGCGACCCAGGACCAGGAGGGACCGGGGAGCTGTTTTTT,CASSDPGPGGTGELFF
NA,TRBV7-9,TRBD2,TRBJ2-1,TGTGCCAGCAGCTTAGGACTAGCGGGGGAAGTTGAGCAGTTCTTC,CASSLGLAGEVEQFF
NA,TRBV5-1,NA,TRBJ1-4,TGCGCCAGCAGCTTGGATGAGGGGAGGGAAAAACTGTTTTTT,CASSLDEGREKLFF
NA,TRBV15,TRBD2,TRBJ2-3,TGTGCCACCAGCCCTCGACTAGCGGGAACGAGGACAGATACGCAGTATTTT,CATSPRLAGTRTDTQYF
once,TRBV4-1,NA,TRBJ2-7,TGCGCCAGCAGCCCAATAGGCAGGGATAAGTCCTACGAGCAGTACTTC,CASSPIGRDKSYEQYF
NA,TRBV6-5,TRBD2,TRBJ2-1,TGTGCCAGCAGACCTAGCGGGAGGGCCCTCAATGAGCAGTTCTTC,CASRPSGRALNEQFF
NA,TRBV27,NA,TRBJ2-5,TGTGCCAGCAGTTTCGGAGGGACGGAGACCCAGTACTTC,CASSFGGTETQYF
NA,TRBV30,NA,TRBJ1-5,TGTGCCTGGAGTGTCAGCGCGCGGAATCAGCCCCAGCATTTT,CAWSVSARNQPQHF
NA,TRBV4-2,TRBD2,TRBJ2-3,TGTGCCAGCAGCCAAGATGAGGCTAGCGGGAGCGGTACGCAGTATTTT,CASSQDEASGSGTQYF
NA,TRBV2,NA,TRBJ2-1,TGTGCCAGCAGGGAACCGGGGAGGGAGCAGTTCTTC,CASREPGREQFF
NA,TRBV27,TRBD1,TRBJ1-4,TGTGCCAGCAGTCTAGGGACAGGGGCATATGAAAAACTGTTTTTT,CASSLGTGAYEKLFF
NA,TRBV7-9,NA,TRBJ2-5,TGTGCCAGCAGCAGATGGGGGGGCAGTCAAGAGACCCAGTACTTC,CASSRWGGSQETQYF
NA,TRBV7-2,TRBD2,TRBJ2-3,TGTGCCAGCAGCTTAGTGGGCGGCATCGGGAGGACAGATACGCAGTATTTT,CASSLVGGIGRTDTQYF
NA,TRBV29-1,NA,TRBJ1-4,TGCAGCGTCCCCGGGGGGGGTGAAAAACTGTTTTTT,CSVPGGGEKLFF
NA,TRBV7-2,TRBD2,TRBJ2-1,TGTGCCAGCAGCCCGAGACTGGCGGGAGGGTCTTACAATGAGCAGTTCTTC,CASSPRLAGGSYNEQFF
NA,TRBV7-2,TRBD2,TRBJ2-1,TGTGCCAGCAGCCCCCGGGGGGATTTCAATGAGCAGTTCTTC,CASSPRGDFNEQFF
once,TRBV7-8,TRBD2,TRBJ2-7,TGTGCCAGCAGCCCGACTAGCGGCTCTTCCTACGAGCAGTACTTC,CASSPTSGSSYEQYF
NA,TRBV5-1,NA,TRBJ2-5,TGCGCCAGCAGCTTGGCTGAGGAGACCCAGTACTTC,CASSLAEETQYF
NA,TRBV7-2,TRBD2,TRBJ2-7,TGTGCCAGCAGCTTAATCTCACTAGCGGGAGGTGGGGCTTCCTACGAGCAGTACTTC,CASSLISLAGGGASYEQYF
NA,TRBV10-2,TRBD1,TRBJ2-7,TGCGCCAGCAGCAGACAGGGGGCAATTCGTCGGGAGCAGTACTTC,CASSRQGAIRREQYF
NA,TRBV27,TRBD2,TRBJ2-3,TGTGCCAGCAGTCGGGGGACTAGCGGGAGGGATACGCAGTATTTT,CASSRGTSGRDTQYF
NA,TRBV28,NA,TRBJ1-2,TGTGCCAGCAGCACAGACTATGGCTACACCTTC,CASSTDYGYTF
NA,TRBV4-3,TRBD1,TRBJ1-1,TGCGCCAGCAGCCAAGCCGAGGACAGGGCGAACACTGAAGCTTTCTTT,CASSQAEDRANTEAFF
NA,TRBV5-5,TRBD2,TRBJ2-1,TGTGCCAGCAGCCCGGTAGGCACTAGCGGGAGGAGGGAGCAGTTCTTC,CASSPVGTSGRREQFF
NA,TRBV5-1,NA,TRBJ1-6,TGCGCCAGCAGCGGGAACAGGGTAGGCGCCTATAATTCACCCCTCCACTTT,CASSGNRVGAYNSPLHF
NA,TRBV30,NA,TRBJ2-5,TGTGCCTGGAGTGTAGGGGGGGGCGCGAAGACCCAGTACTTC,CAWSVGGGAKTQYF
NA,TRBV19,NA,TRBJ2-2,TGTGCCAGTAGGAGAACCCCCCAGGGCGGGGAGCTGTTTTTT,CASRRTPQGGELFF
NA,TRBV21-1,NA,TRBJ2-7,TGTGCCAGCACCCAGGACAGCGCCCGATACTACGAGCAGTACTTC,CASTQDSARYYEQYF
NA,TRBV5-1,TRBD1,TRBJ2-7,TGCGCCAGCAGCTTTAAGCCGGGACAGGGCCCTTGGTACGAGCAGTACTTC,CASSFKPGQGPWYEQYF
NA,TRBV5-6,TRBD1,TRBJ1-2,TGTGCCAGCAGCTTCCTGACAGGGTTCATCTATGGCTACACCTTC,CASSFLTGFIYGYTF
NA,TRBV6-5,TRBD1,TRBJ2-7,TGTGCCAGCAGACCCGGACAGGTTTCCTACGAGCAGTACTTC,CASRPGQVSYEQYF
NA,TRBV21-1,NA,TRBJ2-5,TGTGCCAGCAGCAAAGCCCGGGACAGAGGGACCCAGTACTTC,CASSKARDRGTQYF
NA,TRBV15,TRBD2,TRBJ2-1,TGTGCCACCAGCAGAGTTTCTAGTCTAGCGGGAGGGCGGGATGAGCAGTTCTTC,CATSRVSSLAGGRDEQFF
NA,TRBV29-1,NA,TRBJ1-2,TGCAGCGTTGAAGAGGACTGGGGTGGCTACACCTTC,CSVEEDWGGYTF
NA,TRBV7-8,NA,TRBJ2-5,TGTGCCAGCAGCCCAAAGCAGAGGAGTCAAGAGACCCAGTACTTC,CASSPKQRSQETQYF
NA,TRBV28,NA,TRBJ1-2,TGTGCCAGCAGTTTAGGGAGGGAAAACTATGGCTACACCTTC,CASSLGRENYGYTF
NA,TRBV15,NA,TRBJ1-5,TGTGCCACCAGCAGAGTACCGGACAGAAGCAATCAGCCCCAGCATTTT,CATSRVPDRSNQPQHF
NA,TRBV7-9,TRBD2,TRBJ2-5,TGTGCCAGCAGTCATACTAGCGGGAGGGAGACCCAGTACTTC,CASSHTSGRETQYF
NA,TRBV29-1,TRBD1,TRBJ1-2,TGCAGCGTTGGGCCCGGGACAGGGGGCGACCCCTGGGGCTACACCTTC,CSVGPGTGGDPWGYTF
NA,TRBV15,NA,TRBJ2-6,TGTGCCACCAGCAGATCCCTCTCTGGGGCCAACGTCCTGACTTTC,CATSRSLSGANVLTF
few,TRBV11-2,TRBD1,TRBJ1-3,TGTGCCAGCAGCTCGTGGACAGGGGGCTCTGGAAACACCATATATTTT,CASSSWTGGSGNTIYF
NA,TRBV6-5,NA,TRBJ1-2,TGTGCCAGCAGTTACTCGATGGCGGAGAGCTACACCTTC,CASSYSMAESYTF